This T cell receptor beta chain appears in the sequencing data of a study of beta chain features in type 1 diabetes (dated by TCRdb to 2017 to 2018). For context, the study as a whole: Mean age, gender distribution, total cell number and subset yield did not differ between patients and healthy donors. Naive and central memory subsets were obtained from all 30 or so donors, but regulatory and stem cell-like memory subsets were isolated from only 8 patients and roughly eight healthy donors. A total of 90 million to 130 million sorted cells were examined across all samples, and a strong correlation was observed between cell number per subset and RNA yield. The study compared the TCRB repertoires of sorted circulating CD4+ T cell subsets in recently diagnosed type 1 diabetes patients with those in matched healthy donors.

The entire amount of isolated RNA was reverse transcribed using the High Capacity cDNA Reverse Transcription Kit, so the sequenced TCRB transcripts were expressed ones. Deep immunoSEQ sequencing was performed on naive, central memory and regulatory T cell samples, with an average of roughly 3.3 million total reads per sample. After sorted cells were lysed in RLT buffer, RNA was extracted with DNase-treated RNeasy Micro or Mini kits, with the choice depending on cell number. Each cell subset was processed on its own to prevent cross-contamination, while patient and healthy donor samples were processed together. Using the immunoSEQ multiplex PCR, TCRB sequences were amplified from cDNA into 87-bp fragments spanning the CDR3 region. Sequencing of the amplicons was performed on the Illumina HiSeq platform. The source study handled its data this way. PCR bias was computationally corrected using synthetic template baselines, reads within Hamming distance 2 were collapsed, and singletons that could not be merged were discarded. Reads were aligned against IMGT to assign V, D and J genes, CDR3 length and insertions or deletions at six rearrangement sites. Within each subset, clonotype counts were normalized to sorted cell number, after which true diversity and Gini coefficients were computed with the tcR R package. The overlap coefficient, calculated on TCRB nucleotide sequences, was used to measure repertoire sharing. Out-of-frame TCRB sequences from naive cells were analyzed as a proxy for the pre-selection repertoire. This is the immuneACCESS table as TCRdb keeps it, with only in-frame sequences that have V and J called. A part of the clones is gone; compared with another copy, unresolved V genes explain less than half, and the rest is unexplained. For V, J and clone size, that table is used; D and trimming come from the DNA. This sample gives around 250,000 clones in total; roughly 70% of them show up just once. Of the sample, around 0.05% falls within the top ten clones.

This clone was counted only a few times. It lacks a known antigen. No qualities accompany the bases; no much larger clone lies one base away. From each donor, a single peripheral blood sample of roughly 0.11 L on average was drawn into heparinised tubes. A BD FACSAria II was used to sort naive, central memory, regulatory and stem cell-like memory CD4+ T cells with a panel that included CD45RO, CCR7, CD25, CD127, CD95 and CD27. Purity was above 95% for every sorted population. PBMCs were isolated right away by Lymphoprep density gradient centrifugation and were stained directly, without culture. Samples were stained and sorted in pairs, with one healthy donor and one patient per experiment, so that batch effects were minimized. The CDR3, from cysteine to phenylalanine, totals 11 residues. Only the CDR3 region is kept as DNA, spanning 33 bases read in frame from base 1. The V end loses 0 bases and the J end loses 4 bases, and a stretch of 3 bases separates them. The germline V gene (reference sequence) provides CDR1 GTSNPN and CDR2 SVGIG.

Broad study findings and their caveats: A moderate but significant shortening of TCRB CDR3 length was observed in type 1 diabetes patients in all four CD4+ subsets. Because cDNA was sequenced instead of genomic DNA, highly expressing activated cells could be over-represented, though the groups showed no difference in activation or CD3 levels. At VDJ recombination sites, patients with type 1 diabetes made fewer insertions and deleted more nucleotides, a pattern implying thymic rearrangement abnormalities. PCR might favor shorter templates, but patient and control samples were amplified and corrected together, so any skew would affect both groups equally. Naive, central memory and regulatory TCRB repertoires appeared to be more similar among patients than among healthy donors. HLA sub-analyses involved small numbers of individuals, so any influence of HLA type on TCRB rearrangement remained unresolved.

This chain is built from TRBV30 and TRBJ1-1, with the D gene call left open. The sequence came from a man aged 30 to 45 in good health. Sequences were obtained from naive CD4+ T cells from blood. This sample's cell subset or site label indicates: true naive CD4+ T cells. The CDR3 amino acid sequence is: CAWSVPTEAFF. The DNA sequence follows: TGTGCCTGGAGTGTACCCACTGAAGCTTTCTTT.